This paragraph covers one T cell receptor (beta chain) sequence. These data originate in a study of preoperative IRX-2 immunotherapy in early breast cancer. Germline lookup yields CDR1 LNHDA and CDR2 SQIVND (reference sequence). This CDR3 region has 15 residues. The ends lost 9 bases at V and 1 base at J; junction bases unmatched: 10. Libraries were prepared by immunoSEQ multiplex PCR; TCRdb keeps only in-frame clonotypes and omits some of them. The sample lists around 3,700 clones, around 69% occurring once. Specified treatment: preoperative locoregional IRX-2 cytokine immunotherapy. The source was tumor tissue, collected after IRX-2 immunotherapy. The V and J genes are TRBV19 and TRBJ2-7, with 9 bases identical to TRBD2. This TCR came from a human donor with breast cancer. The CDR3 here is CASMTAGGPSYEQYF. DNA of the CDR3: TGTGCCAGCATGACAGCGGGAGGCCCGTCCTACGAGCAGTACTTC.